This T cell receptor (beta chain) was found in a study of monozygotic twins with cystic fibrosis. Study-wide results and limits: The repertoire was suggested to be naive-dominated, clonality median approximately 0.0098. Shared CDR3 numbers were not associated with age, concordance or severity.

This clone has just one count. Its target is unknown. Generated by immunoSEQ multiplex PCR, the TCRdb table keeps only in-frame clones and is missing some. Counted here are roughly 26,000 clones, over 75% occurring once; the ten biggest clones make up about 0.54%. The V gene lost 6 bases and the J gene lost 2 bases, with 5 bases spanning the gap. The CDR3 spans 13 residues. Germline V gene data show CDR1 as MNHEY and CDR2 as SMNVEV (reference sequence). The TCR was taken from a girl aged 2 to 10 with cystic fibrosis. Sequenced: blood. The rearrangement uses TRBV27 and TRBJ1-6, with D hard to call. Here the CDR3 reads CASSRTYNSPLHF. In DNA form, the CDR3 reads TGTGCCAGCAGCCGGACCTATAATTCACCCCTCCACTTT.